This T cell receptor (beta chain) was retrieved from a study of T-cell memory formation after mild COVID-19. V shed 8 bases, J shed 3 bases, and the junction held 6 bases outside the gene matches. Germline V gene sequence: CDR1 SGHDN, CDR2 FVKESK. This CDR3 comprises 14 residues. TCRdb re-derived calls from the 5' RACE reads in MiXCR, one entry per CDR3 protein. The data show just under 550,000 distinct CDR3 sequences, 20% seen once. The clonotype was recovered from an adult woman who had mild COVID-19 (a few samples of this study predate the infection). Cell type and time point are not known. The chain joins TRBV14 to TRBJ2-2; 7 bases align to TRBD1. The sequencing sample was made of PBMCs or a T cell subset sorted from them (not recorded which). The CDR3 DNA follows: TGTGCCAGCGTGGGGACAGCGGACACCGGGGAGCTGTTTTTT. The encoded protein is CASVGTADTGELFF.